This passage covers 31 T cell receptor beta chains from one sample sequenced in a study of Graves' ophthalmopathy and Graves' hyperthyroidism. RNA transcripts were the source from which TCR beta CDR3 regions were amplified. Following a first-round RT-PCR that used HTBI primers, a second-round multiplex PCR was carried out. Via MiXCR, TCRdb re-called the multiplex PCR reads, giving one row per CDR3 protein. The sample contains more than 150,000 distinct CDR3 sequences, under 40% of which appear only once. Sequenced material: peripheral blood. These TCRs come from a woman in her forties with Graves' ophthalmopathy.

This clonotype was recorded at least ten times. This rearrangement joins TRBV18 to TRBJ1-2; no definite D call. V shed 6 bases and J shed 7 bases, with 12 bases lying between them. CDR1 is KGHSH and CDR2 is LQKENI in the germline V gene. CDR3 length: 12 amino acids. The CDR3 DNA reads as TGTGCCAGCTCCGCCACGGGCATTGGCTACACCTTC. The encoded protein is CASSATGIGYTF.

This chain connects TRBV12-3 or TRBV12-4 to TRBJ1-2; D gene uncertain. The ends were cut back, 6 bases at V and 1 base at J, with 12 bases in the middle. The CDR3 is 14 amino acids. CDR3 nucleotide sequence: TGTGCCAGCAGACCCGGACCTGATAACTATGGCTACACCTTC. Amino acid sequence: CASRPGPDNYGYTF.

The chain's CDR3 is CASSPLQGSNTEAFF. DNA of the CDR3: TGTGCCAGCAGCCCCCTACAGGGGTCGAACACTGAAGCTTTCTTT. The genes are TRBV12-3 or TRBV12-4 and TRBJ1-1; 7 nucleotides line up with TRBD1. The CDR3 is 15 amino acids. V lost 6 bases to trimming and J lost 1 base; unmatched junction nucleotides: 8.

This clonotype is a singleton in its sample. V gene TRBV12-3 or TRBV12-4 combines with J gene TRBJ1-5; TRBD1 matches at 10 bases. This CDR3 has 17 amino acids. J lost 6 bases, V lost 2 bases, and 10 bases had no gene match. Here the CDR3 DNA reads TGTGCCAGCAGTTTAAATGTCGGGGGGACAGGGGTTCAGCCCCAGCATTTT. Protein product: CASSLNVGGTGVQPQHF.

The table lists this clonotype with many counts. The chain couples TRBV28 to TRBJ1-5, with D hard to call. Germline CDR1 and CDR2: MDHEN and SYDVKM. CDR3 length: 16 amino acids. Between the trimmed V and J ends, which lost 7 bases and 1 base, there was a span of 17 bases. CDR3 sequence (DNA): TGTGCCAGCACCCACCCCCGGGATGGCAGCAATCAGCCCCAGCATTTT. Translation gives CASTHPRDGSNQPQHF. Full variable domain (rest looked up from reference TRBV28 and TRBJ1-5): DVKVTQSSRYLVKRTGEKVFLECVQDMDHENMFWYRQDPGLGLRLIYFSYDVKMKEKGDIPEGYSVSREKKERFSLILESASTNQTSMYLCASTHPRDGSNQPQHFGDGTRLSIL.

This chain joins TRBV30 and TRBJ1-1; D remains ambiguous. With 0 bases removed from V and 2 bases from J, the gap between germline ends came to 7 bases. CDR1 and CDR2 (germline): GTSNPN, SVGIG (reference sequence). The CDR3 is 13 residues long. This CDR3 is CAWSVLPNTEAFF. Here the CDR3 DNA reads TGTGCCTGGAGTGTACTACCTAACACTGAAGCTTTCTTT.

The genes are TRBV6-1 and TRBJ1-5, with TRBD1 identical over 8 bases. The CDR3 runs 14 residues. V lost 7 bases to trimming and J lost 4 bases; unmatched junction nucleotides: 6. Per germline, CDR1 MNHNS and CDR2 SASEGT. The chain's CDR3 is CASNDRGENQPQHF. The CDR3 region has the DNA TGTGCCAGCAACGACAGGGGCGAAAATCAGCCCCAGCATTTT.

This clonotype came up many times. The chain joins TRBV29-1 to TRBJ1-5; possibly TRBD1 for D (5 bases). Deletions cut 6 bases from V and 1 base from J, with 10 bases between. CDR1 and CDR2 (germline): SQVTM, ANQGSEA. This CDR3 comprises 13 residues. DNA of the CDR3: TGCAGCGTCGCCTCAGGGAGCAATCAGCCCCAGCATTTT. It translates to CSVASGSNQPQHF.

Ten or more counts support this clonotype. In nucleotides, the CDR3 is TGTGCCAGCAGTTTTTTAGGGAACAATTCACCCCTCCACTTT. This codes for CASSFLGNNSPLHF. This sequence joins TRBV28 and TRBJ1-6; D call uncertain. CDR3 length equals 14 residues. CDR1 MDHEN and CDR2 SYDVKM come from the germline V gene. V gave up 3 bases and J gave up 7 bases, with 10 bases separating them.

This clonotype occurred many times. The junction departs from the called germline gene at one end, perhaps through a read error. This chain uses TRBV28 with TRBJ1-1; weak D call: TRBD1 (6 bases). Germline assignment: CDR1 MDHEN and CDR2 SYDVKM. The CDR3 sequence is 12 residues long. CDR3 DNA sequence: TGTGCCAGCAGTTTATATGGGACACCCGAGTCTTTT. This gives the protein CASSLYGTPESF.

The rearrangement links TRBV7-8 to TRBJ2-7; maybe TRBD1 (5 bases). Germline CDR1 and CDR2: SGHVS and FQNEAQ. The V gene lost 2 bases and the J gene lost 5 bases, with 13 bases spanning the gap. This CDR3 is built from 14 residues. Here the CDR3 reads CASSLSGANNEQYF. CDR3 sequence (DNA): TGTGCCAGCAGCTTAAGTGGGGCGAACAACGAGCAGTACTTC.

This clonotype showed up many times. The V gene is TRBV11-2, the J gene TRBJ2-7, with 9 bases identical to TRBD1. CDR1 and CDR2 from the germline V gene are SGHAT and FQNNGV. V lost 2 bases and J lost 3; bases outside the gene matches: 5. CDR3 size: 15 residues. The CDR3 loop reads CASSLYGTGLYEQYF. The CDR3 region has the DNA TGTGCCAGCAGCTTATACGGGACAGGGCTCTACGAGCAGTACTTC.

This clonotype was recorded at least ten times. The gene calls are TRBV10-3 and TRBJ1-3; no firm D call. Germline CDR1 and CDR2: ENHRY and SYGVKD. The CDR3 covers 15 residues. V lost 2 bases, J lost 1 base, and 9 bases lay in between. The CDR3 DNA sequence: TGTGCCATCAGTGAGCCGGGGAAGTCTGGAAACACCATATATTTT. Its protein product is CAISEPGKSGNTIYF.

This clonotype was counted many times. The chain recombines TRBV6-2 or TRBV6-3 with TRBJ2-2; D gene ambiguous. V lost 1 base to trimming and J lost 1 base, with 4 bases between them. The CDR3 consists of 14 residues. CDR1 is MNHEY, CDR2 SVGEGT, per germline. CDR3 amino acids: CASSYYLNTGELFF. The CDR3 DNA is TGTGCCAGCAGTTACTATTTGAACACCGGGGAGCTGTTTTTT.

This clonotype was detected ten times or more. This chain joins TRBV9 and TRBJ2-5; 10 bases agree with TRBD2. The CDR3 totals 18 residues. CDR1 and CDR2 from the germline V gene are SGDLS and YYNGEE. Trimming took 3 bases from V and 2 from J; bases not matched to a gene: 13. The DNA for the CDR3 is TGTGCCAGCAGCGCAGATAGGAGCGGGGGGGTTTTTCAAGAGACCCAGTACTTC. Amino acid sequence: CASSADRSGGVFQETQYF.

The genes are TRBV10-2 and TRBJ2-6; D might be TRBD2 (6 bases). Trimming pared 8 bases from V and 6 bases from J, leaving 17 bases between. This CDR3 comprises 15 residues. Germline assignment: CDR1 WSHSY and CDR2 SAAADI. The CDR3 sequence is CASGGRGKAANVLTF. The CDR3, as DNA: TGCGCCAGCGGGGGTCGGGGGAAGGCGGCCAACGTCCTGACTTTC.

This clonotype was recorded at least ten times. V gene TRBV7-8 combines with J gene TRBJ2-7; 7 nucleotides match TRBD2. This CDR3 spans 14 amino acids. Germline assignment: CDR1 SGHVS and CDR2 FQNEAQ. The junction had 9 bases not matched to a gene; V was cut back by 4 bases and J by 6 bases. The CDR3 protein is CASSSAGNPSEQYF. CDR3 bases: TGTGCCAGCAGCTCAGCGGGGAATCCTTCCGAGCAGTACTTC. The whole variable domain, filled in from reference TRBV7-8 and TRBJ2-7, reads GAGVSQSPRYKVAKRGQDVALRCDPISGHVSLFWYQQALGQGPEFLTYFQNEAQLDKSGLPSDRFFAERPEGSVSTLKIQRTQQEDSAVYLCASSSAGNPSEQYFGPGTRLTVT.

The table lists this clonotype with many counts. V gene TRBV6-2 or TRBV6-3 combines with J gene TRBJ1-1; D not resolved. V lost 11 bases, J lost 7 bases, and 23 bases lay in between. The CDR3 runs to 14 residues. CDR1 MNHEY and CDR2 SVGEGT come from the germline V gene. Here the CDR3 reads CAAARGSYSGEAFF. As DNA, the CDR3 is TGTGCCGCTGCACGGGGTAGTTACAGCGGTGAAGCTTTCTTT.

CDR3 sequence reads: CASSPPQSASNQPQHF. The CDR3, as DNA: TGTGCCAGCAGTCCCCCGCAGTCAGCCAGCAATCAGCCCCAGCATTTT. The chain is built from TRBV28 and TRBJ1-5; D remains ambiguous. In germline, CDR1 is MDHEN, CDR2 SYDVKM. Trimming stripped 5 bases from V and 1 base from J, with 15 bases between. There are 16 residues in the CDR3. The complete variable domain, with remaining parts taken from reference TRBV28 and TRBJ1-5, reads DVKVTQSSRYLVKRTGEKVFLECVQDMDHENMFWYRQDPGLGLRLIYFSYDVKMKEKGDIPEGYSVSREKKERFSLILESASTNQTSMYLCASSPPQSASNQPQHFGDGTRLSIL.

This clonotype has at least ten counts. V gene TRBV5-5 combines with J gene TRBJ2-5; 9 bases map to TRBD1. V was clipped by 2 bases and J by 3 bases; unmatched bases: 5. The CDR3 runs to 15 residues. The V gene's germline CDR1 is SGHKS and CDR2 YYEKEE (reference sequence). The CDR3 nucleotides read TGTGCCAGCAGCTTTTCCGGGACAGGGAAAGAGACCCAGTACTTC. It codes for CASSFSGTGKETQYF.

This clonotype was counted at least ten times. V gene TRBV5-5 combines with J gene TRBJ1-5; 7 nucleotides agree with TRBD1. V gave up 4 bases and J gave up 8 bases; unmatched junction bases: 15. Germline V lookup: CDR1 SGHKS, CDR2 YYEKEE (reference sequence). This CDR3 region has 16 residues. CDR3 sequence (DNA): TGTGCCAGCAGCATCCGGGACAGCTACTCCTTCGAGCCCCAGCATTTT. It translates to CASSIRDSYSFEPQHF.

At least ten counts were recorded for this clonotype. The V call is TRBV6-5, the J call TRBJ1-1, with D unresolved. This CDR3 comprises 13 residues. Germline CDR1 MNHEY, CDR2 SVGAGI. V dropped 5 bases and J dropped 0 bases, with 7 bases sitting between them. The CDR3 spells CASSRDLNTEAFF. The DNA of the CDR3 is TGTGCCAGCAGTCGAGATCTGAACACTGAAGCTTTCTTT.

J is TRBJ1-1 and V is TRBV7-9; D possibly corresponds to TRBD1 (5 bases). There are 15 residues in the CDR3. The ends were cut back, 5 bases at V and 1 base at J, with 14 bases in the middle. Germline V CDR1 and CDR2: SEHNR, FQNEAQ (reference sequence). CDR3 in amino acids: CASSPPPRANTEAFF. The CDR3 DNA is TGTGCCAGCAGCCCTCCCCCCAGGGCGAACACTGAAGCTTTCTTT.

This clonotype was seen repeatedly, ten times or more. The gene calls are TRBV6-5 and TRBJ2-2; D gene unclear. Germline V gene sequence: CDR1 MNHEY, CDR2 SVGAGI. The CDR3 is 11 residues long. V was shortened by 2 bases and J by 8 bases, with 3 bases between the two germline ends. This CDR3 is CASSYGGELFF. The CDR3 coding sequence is TGTGCCAGCAGTTACGGGGGGGAGCTGTTTTTT.

Here the CDR3 DNA reads TGTGCCAGCGGAGGGGGGAACACCGGGGAGCTGTTTTTT. Translation gives CASGGGNTGELFF. This sequence joins TRBV9 and TRBJ2-2; either TRBD1 or TRBD2 may fit D (6 bases each). The ends were cut back, 7 bases at V and 1 base at J, with 8 bases in the middle. The CDR3 consists of 13 residues. CDR1 SGDLS and CDR2 YYNGEE come from the germline V gene. Together with reference TRBV9 and TRBJ2-2, the CDR3 gives the full variable domain: DSGVTQTPKHLITATGQRVTLRCSPRSGDLSVYWYQQSLDQGLQFLIQYYNGEERAKGNILERFSAQQFPDLHSELNLSSLELGDSALYFCASGGGNTGELFFGEGSRLTVL.

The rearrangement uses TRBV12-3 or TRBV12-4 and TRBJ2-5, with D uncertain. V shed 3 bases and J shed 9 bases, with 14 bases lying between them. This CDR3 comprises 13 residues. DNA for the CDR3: TGTGCCAGCAGTTTTTCGGAACATTGGCCCCAGTACTTC. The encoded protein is CASSFSEHWPQYF.

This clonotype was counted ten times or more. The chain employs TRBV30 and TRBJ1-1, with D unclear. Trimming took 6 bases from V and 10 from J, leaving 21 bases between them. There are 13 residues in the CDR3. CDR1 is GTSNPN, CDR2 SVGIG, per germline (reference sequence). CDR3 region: CACTPRADGGAFF. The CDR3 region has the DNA TGTGCCTGCACCCCTAGGGCCGACGGCGGAGCTTTCTTT.

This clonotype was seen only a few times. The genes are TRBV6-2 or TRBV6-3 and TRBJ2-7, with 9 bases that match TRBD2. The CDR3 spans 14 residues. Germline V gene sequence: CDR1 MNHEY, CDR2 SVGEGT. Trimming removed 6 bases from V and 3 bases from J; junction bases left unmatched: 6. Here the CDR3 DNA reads TGTGCCAGCAGGGAAGAACTAGCGGGCTACGAGCAGTACTTC. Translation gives CASREELAGYEQYF.

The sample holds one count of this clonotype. CDR3 DNA: TGTGCCAGCAGTAGGGACAGGGGGCTATATGGCTACACCTTC. Its translation: CASSRDRGLYGYTF. The chain joins TRBV6-1 to TRBJ1-2; 12 bases align to TRBD1. V lost 5 bases and J lost 5; bases outside the gene matches: 3. Germline V gene lookup returns CDR1 MNHNS and CDR2 SASEGT. The CDR3 contains 14 residues.

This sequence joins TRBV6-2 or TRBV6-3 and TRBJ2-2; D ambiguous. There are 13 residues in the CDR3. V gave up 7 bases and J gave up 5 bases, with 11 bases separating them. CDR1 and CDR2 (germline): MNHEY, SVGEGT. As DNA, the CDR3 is TGTGCCAGCAAAGAGCCGGTTACCGGGGAGCTGTTTTTT. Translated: CASKEPVTGELFF.

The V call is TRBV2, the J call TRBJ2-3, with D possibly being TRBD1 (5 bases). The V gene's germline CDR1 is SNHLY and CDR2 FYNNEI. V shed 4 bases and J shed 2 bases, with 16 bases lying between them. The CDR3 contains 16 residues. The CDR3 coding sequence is TGTGCCAGCAGTGGGGATTTTGCAGGGATCACAGATACGCAGTATTTT. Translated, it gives CASSGDFAGITDTQYF.